A selection of T cell receptor beta chains follows, all from one sample in a study of cytomegalovirus exposure and HLA in healthy donors. Some clones are missing from TCRdb's copy, which holds only in-frame ones; the method was immunoSEQ multiplex PCR. The table has some 130,000 clones, roughly four fifths seen once. The sequencing sample was made of PBMCs. The receptors derive from a boy between 2 and 15 years old in good health and CMV-seronegative. CDR3s include the opening cysteine and the closing phenylalanine or tryptophan. The D gene is left open where the match is weak. Size is stated for part of the rows, as once, few or many counts, or as a class when the clone is expanded.

D	V	size	J	CDR3	DNA
TRBD1	TRBV9	NA	TRBJ2-5	CASSVDRDLLQETQYF	TGTGCCAGCAGCGTGGACAGGGATCTCCTGCAAGAGACCCAGTACTTC
NA	TRBV2	NA	TRBJ1-1	CAGGTGNTEAFF	TGTGCCGGGGGGACGGGAAACACTGAAGCTTTCTTT
NA	TRBV30	NA	TRBJ1-4	CAWGRTGSLNEKLFF	TGTGCCTGGGGTAGGACCGGGAGCCTTAATGAAAAACTGTTTTTT
TRBD1	TRBV4-1	NA	TRBJ2-7	CASSYGTGAYEQYF	TGCGCCAGCAGCTATGGGACAGGGGCCTACGAGCAGTACTTC
TRBD2	TRBV6-1	NA	TRBJ2-1	CASNGLAGIYNEQFF	TGTGCCAGCAACGGACTAGCGGGGATTTACAATGAGCAGTTCTTC
NA	TRBV19	few	TRBJ1-1	CASSLGRGLTEAFF	TGTGCCAGTAGCCTGGGCAGGGGATTAACTGAAGCTTTCTTT
NA	TRBV15	NA	TRBJ2-5	CATSWLTVGETQYF	TGTGCCACCAGCTGGCTCACCGTGGGCGAGACCCAGTACTTC
TRBD1	TRBV6-1	NA	TRBJ2-7	CASSATGTGGSYEQYF	TGTGCCAGCAGTGCAACGGGGACAGGAGGTTCCTACGAGCAGTACTTC
TRBD1	TRBV7-6	few	TRBJ1-6	CASSSGTGNSPLHF	TGTGCCAGCAGCTCCGGGACAGGAAATTCACCCCTCCACTTT
TRBD1	TRBV30	once	TRBJ2-1	CAWSLRTGGNEQFF	TGTGCCTGGAGTCTCAGGACAGGGGGCAATGAGCAGTTCTTC
TRBD2	TRBV15	NA	TRBJ2-7	CATRGLAGAAAYEQYF	TGTGCCACCAGAGGTCTAGCGGGCGCCGCAGCATACGAGCAGTACTTC
NA	TRBV29-1	once	TRBJ2-2	CSVLQVPPTGELFF	TGCAGCGTTCTACAGGTCCCCCCAACCGGGGAGCTGTTTTTT
NA	TRBV5-1	NA	TRBJ2-7	CASSLPLMGGDLNEQYF	TGCGCCAGCAGCTTGCCACTAATGGGAGGAGATCTCAACGAGCAGTACTTC
NA	TRBV20-1	NA	TRBJ1-2	CSARTWGGYTF	TGCAGTGCTAGAACCTGGGGCGGCTACACCTTC
TRBD2	TRBV7-9	NA	TRBJ2-5	CASSPGTSGGETQYF	TGTGCCAGCAGCCCGGGGACTAGCGGGGGGGAGACCCAGTACTTC
TRBD1	TRBV19	NA	TRBJ1-2	CASSKDRGSYYGYTF	TGTGCCAGTAGTAAGGACAGGGGGTCCTACTATGGCTACACCTTC
NA	TRBV15	NA	TRBJ1-1	CATSSQGSTEAFF	TGTGCCACCAGCAGCCAGGGTAGCACTGAAGCTTTCTTT
NA	TRBV4-1	NA	TRBJ1-3	CASSPGSGNTIYF	TGCGCCAGCAGCCCGGGGTCGGGAAACACCATATATTTT
NA	TRBV15	few	TRBJ2-3	CATSREGGGSADTQYF	TGTGCCACCAGCAGAGAGGGGGGTGGCTCAGCAGATACGCAGTATTTT
NA	TRBV6-6	NA	TRBJ1-2	CASSFMISTANYGYTF	TGTGCCAGCAGTTTCATGATTTCGACAGCTAACTATGGCTACACCTTC
NA	TRBV6-5	NA	TRBJ1-3	CASTEGRTIYF	TGTGCCAGCACCGAGGGCCGCACCATATATTTT
NA	TRBV7-9	NA	TRBJ2-2	CSSSQGLTGELFF	TGTTCCAGCAGTCAGGGCCTTACGGGGGAGCTGTTTTTT
TRBD2	TRBV27	NA	TRBJ2-7	CASSLPGGEQYF	TGTGCCAGCAGTCTACCGGGGGGGGAGCAGTACTTC
TRBD1	TRBV27	once	TRBJ1-2	CASSPHRQGPRGYTF	TGTGCCAGCAGTCCCCATCGACAGGGCCCCCGTGGCTACACCTTC
NA	TRBV5-4	few	TRBJ1-1	CASSGTTIGSTEAFF	TGTGCCAGCAGCGGGACTACAATCGGGAGCACTGAAGCTTTCTTT
NA	TRBV6-6	NA	TRBJ1-5	CAMGPPPSPQHF	TGTGCCATGGGCCCACCCCCCTCGCCCCAGCATTTT
TRBD1	TRBV10-3	NA	TRBJ2-3	CAISEGQGGTDTQYF	TGTGCCATCAGTGAGGGACAGGGGGGCACAGATACGCAGTATTTT
NA	TRBV9	NA	TRBJ2-3	CASGKLSSTDTQYF	TGTGCCAGCGGTAAGCTATCTAGCACAGATACGCAGTATTTT
TRBD1	TRBV27	few	TRBJ1-2	CASGKDRGFYGYTF	TGTGCCAGCGGGAAGGACAGGGGATTCTATGGCTACACCTTC